These T cell receptor beta chains were read from a single sample in a study of T cells and copy number aberrations in small-cell lung cancer. Some clones are missing from TCRdb's copy, which holds only in-frame ones; the method was immunoSEQ multiplex PCR. The sample lists roughly 8,900 clones, 75% to 80% occurring once. Sequencing used normal tissue next to the tumor. Source of these receptors: a man aged 55 to 70 with small cell lung cancer. Each CDR3 is given with its conserved first and last residue. A row's size may be missing; if present it is once, few, many or a size class.

NA TRBV30 CAWSVSGGTGELFF
few TRBV7-3 CASSLDPGSNQPQHF
NA TRBV18 CASSPGTASYEQYF
NA TRBV7-9 CASSLAGLADEQYF
few TRBV4-1 CASSQGQGADEQYF
NA TRBV27 CASTSTPGPNRFRNQPQHF
NA TRBV10-3 CAISPGQGYNEQFF
NA TRBV2 CASRETGPYNEQFF
NA TRBV2 CASSEAQMNTEAFF
NA TRBV15 CATSSHSNQPQHF
NA TRBV27 CASSLSTQGGEGYTF
NA TRBV30 CAWSEGQWTEQYF
NA TRBV19 CASSISPGDNYGYTF
few TRBV10-3 CASSPGRNEQFF
NA TRBV11-2 CASSLDTVGEF
few TRBV6-1 CASSLGPEGADTQYF
NA TRBV5-1 CASRQGPSGNTIYF
NA TRBV28 CASSLVPYEQYF
NA TRBV19 CASSIWAGNTGELFF
NA TRBV11-3 CASSLAEEGVGSLPYEQYF
few TRBV5-1 CASSITGTGVGEQFF
NA TRBV4-2 CASSFRLAGEAGVGDTQYF
NA TRBV27 CASSLYQGFKNEQYF
NA TRBV4-1 CASSQDRGETQYF
NA TRBV18 CASSPATGAGQPQHF
NA TRBV6-1 CAIGQGAVEQYF
NA TRBV30 CAWSSARGNQPQHF
medium-sized TRBV19 CASSIAGQAQETQYF
NA TRBV6-4 CASSDSASGSDTQYF
NA TRBV5-1 CASTPGTTTYEQYF
few TRBV10-2 CASSSGTVTDTQYF
NA TRBV12-5 CASAQHHTSGNTIYF
NA TRBV5-1 CASSLRKGLAGTDYEQYF
NA TRBV9 CASSAGTAYTEAFF
NA TRBV7-2 CASSLRAGDIQYF
NA TRBV30 CASTSGGGTDTQYF
NA TRBV30 CAWSVGERGHTGELFF